This TCR beta chain emerged from a study of blood T cell repertoires in COVID-19. The V end was cut by 2 bases, the J end by 5 bases, with 14 bases between. CDR1 is SGHRS and CDR2 is YFSETQ in the germline V gene. This CDR3 comprises 15 residues. Sequencing was performed with immunoSEQ multiplex PCR; in TCRdb, only in-frame clones are kept and a portion is missing. The sample lists about 80,000 clones, 80% occurring once. The sample consisted of peripheral blood. This TCR was recovered from a woman between 35 and 50 years old with active or convalescent COVID-19. The chain employs TRBV5-1 and TRBJ1-5; D is perhaps TRBD1 (6 bases). CDR3 loop: CASSFEGQLHQPQHF. The CDR3 DNA follows: TGCGCCAGCAGCTTTGAAGGACAGCTTCATCAGCCCCAGCATTTT.